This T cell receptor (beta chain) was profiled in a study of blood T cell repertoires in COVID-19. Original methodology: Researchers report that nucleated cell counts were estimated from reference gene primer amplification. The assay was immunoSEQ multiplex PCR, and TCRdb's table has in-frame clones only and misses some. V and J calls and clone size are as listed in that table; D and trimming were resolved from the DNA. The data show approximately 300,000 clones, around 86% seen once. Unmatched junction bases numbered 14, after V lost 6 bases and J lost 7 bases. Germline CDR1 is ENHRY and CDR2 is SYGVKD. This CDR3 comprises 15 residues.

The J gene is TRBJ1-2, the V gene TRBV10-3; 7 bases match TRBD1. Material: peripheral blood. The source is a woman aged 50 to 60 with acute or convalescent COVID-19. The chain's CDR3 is CAIRRQRQGLGGYTF. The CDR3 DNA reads TGTGCCATCAGAAGACAAAGACAGGGCCTCGGTGGCTACACCTTC.